This entry describes one T cell receptor (beta chain). Its antigen is undetermined. With 4 bases clipped from V and 5 bases from J, the junction kept 12 bases outside the gene matches. Per germline, CDR1 SGHTA and CDR2 FQGNSA. The CDR3 covers 16 residues. Together with a sample-barcoded 5' primer, a J-beta primer mix was included in a second PCR lasting about 7 to 11 cycles. MiXCR, run by TCRdb on the 5' RACE reads, gives a single entry per CDR3 protein. The sample lists fewer than 2,000,000 distinct CDR3 sequences; about 39% were seen once. The data are from a study of blood T cells in healthy people across ages. The study's findings and limits: The lack of PBMC sorting stopped any conclusive naive versus antigen-experienced comparison.

The rearrangement joins TRBV7-2 to TRBJ2-5; 8 nucleotides align to TRBD1. This sequence originates from a human donor in good health. The sequencing sample was made of blood. CDR3 residues: CASSSADGRGRETQYF. The CDR3, as DNA: TGTGCCAGCAGCTCTGCAGACGGCAGGGGGCGGGAGACCCAGTACTTC.